This TCR beta chain was found in a study of graft-versus-host responses after intestinal transplantation. Study-level findings and limits: Graft-donor T cell macrochimerism in patients accompanied high graft-versus-host to host-versus-graft clonal ratios in allografts.

Germline loops: CDR1 SNHLY, CDR2 FYNNEI. Trimming removed 6 bases at V and 2 bases at J, with 6 bases between. This CDR3 comprises 12 residues. Of note for this clone: No antigen is known for it.

Sequencing used immunoSEQ multiplex PCR; TCRdb keeps in-frame clones, though not all of them. Of approximately 90,000 clones in the sample, roughly 90% were seen once. V usage is TRBV2 and J usage is TRBJ2-3; unclear D gene. This receptor was obtained from a human donor who was the organ donor for an intestinal transplant. Sample: unstimulated CD4+ T cells sorted from spleen or lymph node cells, taken before transplant. The CDR3 coding sequence is TGTGCCAGCAGCGCGTACACAGATACGCAGTATTTT. Its protein is CASSAYTDTQYF.